One and the same sample provided the 2 T cell receptor beta chains below, sequenced in a study of beta chain features in type 1 diabetes. The entirety of the isolated RNA underwent reverse transcription, so expressed TCRB transcripts were sequenced. Clones were sequenced by immunoSEQ multiplex PCR, and TCRdb holds only the in-frame ones, with some missing. The sample shows around 340,000 clones, less than 10% of them seen only once. Source material: central memory CD4+ T cells from blood. The receptors here all came from a woman younger than 30 in good health.

The table lists this clone with many counts. The genes are TRBV7-9 and TRBJ1-5; weak D call: TRBD1 (5 bases). The CDR3 length is 13 residues. Germline CDR1 and CDR2: SEHNR and FQNEAQ (reference sequence). The ends were cut back, 8 bases at V and 4 bases at J, with 12 bases in the middle. CDR3 loop: CASGTGTNQPQHF. CDR3 in DNA: TGTGCCAGCGGGACCGGCACAAATCAGCCCCAGCATTTT.

The chain joins TRBV5-8 to TRBJ2-5; 10 bases map to TRBD1. After removal of 3 bases from V and 5 bases from J, the junction contained 7 bases not matched to a gene. The germline V gene encodes CDR1 SGHTS and CDR2 YDEGEE. The CDR3 extends over 15 amino acids. The CDR3 coding sequence is TGTGCCAGCAGCTCGCGGACAGGGGGTATGGAGACCCAGTACTTC. Translated: CASSSRTGGMETQYF.